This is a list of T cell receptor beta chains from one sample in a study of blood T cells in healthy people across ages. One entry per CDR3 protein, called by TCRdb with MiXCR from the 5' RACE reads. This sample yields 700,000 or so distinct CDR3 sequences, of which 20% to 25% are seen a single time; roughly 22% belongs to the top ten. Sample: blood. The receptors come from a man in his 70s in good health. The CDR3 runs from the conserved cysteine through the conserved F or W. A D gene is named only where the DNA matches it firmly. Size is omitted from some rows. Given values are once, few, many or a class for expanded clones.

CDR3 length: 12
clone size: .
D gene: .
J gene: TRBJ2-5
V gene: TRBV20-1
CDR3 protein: CSASDPRKTQYF
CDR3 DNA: TGCAGTGCTAGCGACCCTCGGAAGACCCAGTACTTC

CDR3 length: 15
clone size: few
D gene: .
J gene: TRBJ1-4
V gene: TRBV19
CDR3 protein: CASSMGGGRVGKLFF
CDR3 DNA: TGTGCCAGTAGTATGGGAGGAGGCCGGGTCGGAAAACTGTTTTTT

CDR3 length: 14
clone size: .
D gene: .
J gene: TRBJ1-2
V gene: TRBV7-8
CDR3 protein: CASSLDLNNYGYTF
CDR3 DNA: TGTGCCAGCAGCTTGGACCTTAATAACTATGGCTACACCTTC

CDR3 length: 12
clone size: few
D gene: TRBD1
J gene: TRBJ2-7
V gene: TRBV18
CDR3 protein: CASSRDSAEQYF
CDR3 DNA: TGTGCCAGCTCACGGGACAGCGCCGAGCAGTACTTC

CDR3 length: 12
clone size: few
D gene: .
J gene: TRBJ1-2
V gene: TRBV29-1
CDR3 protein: CSVAARNYGYTF
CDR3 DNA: TGCAGCGTTGCCGCCAGAAACTATGGCTACACCTTC

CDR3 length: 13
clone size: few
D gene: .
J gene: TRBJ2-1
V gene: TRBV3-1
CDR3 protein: CASSQYPHNEQFF
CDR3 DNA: TGTGCCAGCAGCCAATACCCTCACAATGAGCAGTTCTTC

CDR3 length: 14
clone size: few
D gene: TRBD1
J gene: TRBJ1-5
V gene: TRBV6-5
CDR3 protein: CASRETGGNQPQHF
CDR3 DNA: TGTGCCAGCAGAGAGACAGGGGGGAATCAGCCCCAGCATTTT

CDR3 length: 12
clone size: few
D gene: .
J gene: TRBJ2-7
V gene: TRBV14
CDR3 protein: CASSPTGPEQYF
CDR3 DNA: TGTGCCAGCAGCCCGACCGGACCCGAGCAGTACTTC

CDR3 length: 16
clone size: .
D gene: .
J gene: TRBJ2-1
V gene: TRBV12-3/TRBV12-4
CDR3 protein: CASSLGSEGRRNEQFF
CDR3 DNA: TGTGCCAGCAGTTTAGGATCGGAGGGTAGGAGGAATGAGCAGTTCTTC

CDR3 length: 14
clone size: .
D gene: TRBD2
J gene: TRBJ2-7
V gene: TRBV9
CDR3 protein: CASSATSAAYEQYF
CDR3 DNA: TGTGCCAGCAGCGCGACTAGCGCAGCCTACGAGCAGTACTTC

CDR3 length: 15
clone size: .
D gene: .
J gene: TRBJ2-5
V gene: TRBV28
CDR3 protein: CASSLDRAVKETQYF
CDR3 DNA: TGTGCCAGCAGTTTGGATCGTGCAGTAAAAGAGACCCAGTACTTC

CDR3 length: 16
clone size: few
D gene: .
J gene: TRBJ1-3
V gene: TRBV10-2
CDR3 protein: CASSVLQTSSGNTIYF
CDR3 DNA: TGCGCCAGCAGTGTGCTACAGACCAGCTCTGGAAACACCATATATTTT

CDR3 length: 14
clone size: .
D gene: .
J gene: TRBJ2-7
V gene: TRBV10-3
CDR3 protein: CAIGRTLPQGEQYF
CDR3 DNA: TGTGCCATCGGACGGACCCTCCCGCAAGGGGAGCAGTACTTC

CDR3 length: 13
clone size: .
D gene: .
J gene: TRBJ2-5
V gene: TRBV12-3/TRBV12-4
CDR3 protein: CASLSRARETQYF
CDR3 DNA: TGTGCCAGCCTATCGAGGGCTCGAGAGACCCAGTACTTC

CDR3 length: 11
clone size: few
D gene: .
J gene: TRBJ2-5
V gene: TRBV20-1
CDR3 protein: CSAKGEETQYF
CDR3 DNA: TGCAGTGCGAAAGGAGAAGAGACCCAGTACTTC

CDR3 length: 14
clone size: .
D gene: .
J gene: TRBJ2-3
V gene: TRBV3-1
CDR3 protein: CASSQSWGRDTQYF
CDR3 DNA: TGTGCCAGCAGCCAAAGCTGGGGACGGGATACGCAGTATTTT

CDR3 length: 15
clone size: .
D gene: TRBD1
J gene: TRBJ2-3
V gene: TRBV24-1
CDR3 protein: CATSDSGQGKDTQYF
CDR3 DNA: TGTGCCACCAGTGATTCGGGACAGGGTAAGGATACGCAGTATTTT

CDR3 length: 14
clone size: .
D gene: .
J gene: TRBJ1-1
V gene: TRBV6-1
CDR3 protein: CASNVRGTNTEAFF
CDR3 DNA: TGTGCCAGCAATGTAAGGGGGACGAACACTGAAGCTTTCTTT

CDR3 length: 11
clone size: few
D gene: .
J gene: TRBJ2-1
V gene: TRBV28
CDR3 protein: CASSSVRRQFF
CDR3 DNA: TGTGCCAGCAGCTCCGTTAGACGGCAGTTCTTC

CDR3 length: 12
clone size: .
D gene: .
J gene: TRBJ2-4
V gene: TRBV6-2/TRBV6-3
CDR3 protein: CASSTGSDIQYF
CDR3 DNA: TGTGCCAGCAGTACGGGGTCGGACATTCAGTACTTC

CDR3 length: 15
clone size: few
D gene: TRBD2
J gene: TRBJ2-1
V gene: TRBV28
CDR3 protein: CASSLSWEGMNEQFF
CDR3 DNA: TGTGCCAGCAGTTTATCTTGGGAGGGAATGAATGAGCAGTTCTTC

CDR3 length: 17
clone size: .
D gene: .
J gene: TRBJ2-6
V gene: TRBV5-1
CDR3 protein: CASSPFTGAGGANVLTF
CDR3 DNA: TGCGCCAGCAGCCCATTTACTGGGGCTGGTGGGGCCAACGTCCTGACTTTC